Listed below are T cell receptor beta chains from one sample, sequenced in a study of radiotherapy plus CTLA-4 blockade in lung cancer. Assay used: immunoSEQ multiplex PCR; TCRdb lists only in-frame clones, some missing. The data contain about 57,000 clones, roughly four fifths of them seen just once; the ten biggest clones take up 16%. This material consisted of peripheral blood, taken from a patient treated with radiotherapy plus ipilimumab. These receptors came from a human donor with non-small cell lung cancer who had a complete response to radiotherapy plus ipilimumab. Both conserved end residues are part of each CDR3. The order of the fields is clone size, V gene, D gene, J gene, CDR3 DNA, CDR3 protein. A D gene is named only where the DNA matches it firmly. Clone size is shown for a subset of rows, as once, few, many or a class of expanded clone.

few	TRBV10-1	TRBD2	TRBJ2-1	TGCGCCAGCAGTAGGGTTGCGGGGGGTTACAATGAGCAGTTCTTC	CASSRVAGGYNEQFF
-	TRBV7-9	TRBD2	TRBJ2-3	TGTGCCAGCAGCTTAGGTCGTTTTCGGTCTAGCGGGAGTGGAGATACGCAGTATTTT	CASSLGRFRSSGSGDTQYF
-	TRBV28	-	TRBJ2-3	TGTGCCAGCAGTTTGGGCGGGGCAGATACGCAGTATTTT	CASSLGGADTQYF
once	TRBV18	TRBD1	TRBJ2-2	TGTGCCAGCTCACCCAGATCGGGACAGATGAACACCGGGGAGCTGTTTTTT	CASSPRSGQMNTGELFF
-	TRBV5-1	TRBD2	TRBJ2-7	TGCGCCAGCAGCTCTGGGACTAGCGGGGGGTTCTACGAGCAGTACTTC	CASSSGTSGGFYEQYF
-	TRBV6-6	-	TRBJ2-2	TGTGCCAGCAGTTACGGAAGGGGATTGAGCACCGGGGAGCTGTTTTTT	CASSYGRGLSTGELFF
-	TRBV12-5	TRBD2	TRBJ2-1	TGTGCTACCCAATGGGGGGGGTTGAATGAGCAGTTCTTC	CATQWGGLNEQFF
-	TRBV1	-	TRBJ2-3	TGCACCAGCAGTCCGGGACTAGCGGGGAGATATACGCAGTATTTT	CTSSPGLAGRYTQYF
-	TRBV5-1	TRBD1	TRBJ2-7	TGCGCCAGCAGCTTGGGGGACAGGGTCAACGAGCAGTACTTC	CASSLGDRVNEQYF
-	TRBV11-2	-	TRBJ1-2	TGTGCCAGCAGCTTAGTGGGTGAGGATAGCTATGGCTACACCTTC	CASSLVGEDSYGYTF